One sample yielded the 25 T cell receptor beta chains listed below, sequenced in a study of blood T cells in healthy people across ages. Primers used in a second PCR of roughly 7 to 12 cycles were a sample-barcoded 5' primer and a J-beta primer mix. TCRdb re-derived calls from the 5' RACE reads in MiXCR, one entry per CDR3 protein. The data contain under 1,000,000 distinct CDR3 sequences, around 36% of them seen just once; the ten biggest clones take up 10% to 15%. The sequenced material came from blood. The receptor set was obtained from a young man in good health.

V and J are TRBV29-1 and TRBJ2-2; D gene ambiguous. V gave up 5 bases and J gave up 4 bases, with 8 bases separating them. CDR3 length: 12 amino acids. Germline lookup yields CDR1 SQVTM and CDR2 ANQGSEA. CDR3 sequence (DNA): TGCAGCGTTCCAGAGTCCACCGGGGAGCTGTTTTTT. This encodes CSVPESTGELFF.

This clonotype was recorded once. The chain joins TRBV3-1 to TRBJ1-2; D gene ambiguous. Germline V lookup: CDR1 LGHDT, CDR2 YNNKEL (reference sequence). The V end lost 1 base, the J end lost 3 bases, and 9 bases lay between the germline ends. This CDR3 region has 14 residues. The CDR3 loop is CASSQGPLDYGYTF. CDR3 nucleotides: TGTGCCAGCAGCCAAGGCCCCCTCGACTATGGCTACACCTTC. The full variable domain, in which reference TRBV3-1 and TRBJ1-2 provide the parts outside the CDR3, is DTAVSQTPKYLVTQMGNDKSIKCEQNLGHDTMYWYKQDSKKFLKIMFSYNNKELIINETVPNRFSPKSPDKAHLNLHINSLELGDSAVYFCASSQGPLDYGYTFGSGTRLTVV.

This rearrangement joins TRBV12-3 or TRBV12-4 to TRBJ1-2; D is perhaps TRBD1 (5 bases). The CDR3 contains 15 residues. Trimming cost V 5 bases and J 0 bases, with 13 bases left between them. CDR3 sequence reads: CASSPQRQTNYGYTF. The DNA for the CDR3 is TGTGCCAGCAGTCCCCAAAGACAGACTAACTATGGCTACACCTTC.

Only a few counts were recorded for this clonotype. This chain joins TRBV7-9 and TRBJ1-6; D gene ambiguous. V lost 5 bases, J lost 10 bases, and 21 bases lay in between. Germline CDR1 reads SEHNR; CDR2 reads FQNEAQ (reference sequence). The CDR3 runs 16 residues. The CDR3 spells CASSVEGPSLKSPLHF. DNA of the CDR3: TGTGCCAGCAGCGTAGAGGGCCCAAGCTTGAAGTCACCCCTCCACTTT.

V and J are TRBV11-2 and TRBJ1-4, with D perhaps matching TRBD1 (5 bases). Trimming pared 5 bases from V and 8 bases from J, leaving 15 bases between. This CDR3 is built from 14 residues. The germline V gene encodes CDR1 SGHAT and CDR2 FQNNGV. This CDR3 is CASSLEFTGEKLFF. The CDR3 nucleotides read TGTGCCAGCAGCCTCGAGTTTACAGGAGAAAAACTGTTTTTT.

The J gene is TRBJ1-1, the V gene TRBV4-1; D might be TRBD1 (6 bases). This CDR3 region has 14 residues. Trimming removed 5 bases at V and 8 bases at J, with 18 bases between. Germline V gives CDR1 MGHRA, CDR2 YSYEKL. The CDR3 bases are TGCGCCAGCAGCTCCTGGCAGGGGAAAAGGGAAGCTTTCTTT. Encoded protein: CASSSWQGKREAFF.

The chain combines TRBV6-5 with TRBJ1-2; possibly TRBD1 for D (5 bases). This CDR3 has 14 amino acids. Germline lookup yields CDR1 MNHEY and CDR2 SVGAGI. The V gene lost 5 bases and the J gene lost 7 bases, with 17 bases spanning the gap. The CDR3: CASSQHRLSGGYTF. CDR3 in DNA: TGTGCCAGCAGTCAGCACAGGCTCTCGGGTGGCTACACCTTC.

The J gene is TRBJ2-1, the V gene TRBV6-5; 15 nucleotides line up with TRBD2. V lost 1 base and J lost 13; bases outside the gene matches: 11. Germline assignment: CDR1 MNHEY and CDR2 SVGAGI. This CDR3 region has 17 residues. CDR3 nucleotide sequence: TGTGCCAGCAGTTACTTAGGACTAGCGGGGGGGCAGGAGACCCAGTTCTTC. Its protein is CASSYLGLAGGQETQFF.

This clonotype was seen a few times. V gene TRBV5-1 combines with J gene TRBJ2-1; D is undetermined. The CDR3 runs to 16 residues. The germline V gene has CDR1 SGHRS and CDR2 YFSETQ. V gave up 0 bases and J gave up 0 bases, with 10 bases separating them. The CDR3 is CASSLAVPGSYNEQFF. CDR3 coding DNA: TGCGCCAGCAGCTTGGCGGTCCCCGGCTCCTACAATGAGCAGTTCTTC.

The V call is TRBV14, the J call TRBJ1-3; D might be TRBD1 (5 bases). The CDR3 is made up of 15 amino acids. Per the germline V gene, CDR1 is SGHDN and CDR2 is FVKESK. Deletions cut 2 bases from V and 0 bases from J, with 8 bases between. CDR3 loop: CASSQRQGSGNTIYF. Written as DNA, the CDR3 is TGTGCCAGCAGCCAACGGCAGGGCTCTGGAAACACCATATATTTT. The whole variable domain, remainder taken from reference TRBV14 and TRBJ1-3, is EAGVTQFPSHSVIEKGQTVTLRCDPISGHDNLYWYRRVMGKEIKFLLHFVKESKQDESGMPNNRFLAERTGGTYSTLKVQPAELEDSGVYFCASSQRQGSGNTIYFGEGSWLTVV.

The chain combines TRBV27 with TRBJ1-5; D unresolved. Germline loops: CDR1 MNHEY, CDR2 SMNVEV (reference sequence). The ends were cut back, 4 bases at V and 9 bases at J, with 13 bases in the middle. The CDR3 runs to 13 residues. Here the CDR3 DNA reads TGTGCCAGCAGTTATCGGAAGGGTGCGCCCCAGCATTTT. Translation gives CASSYRKGAPQHF.

As regards this clonotype: A much more abundant neighbour one base away suggests this may be a read error. This chain connects TRBV12-3 or TRBV12-4 to TRBJ2-7; D uncertain. The CDR3 length is 15 residues. V lost 5 bases, J lost 7 bases, and 21 bases lay in between. CDR3 residues: CASSPRPGPGDEQYF. CDR3 DNA sequence: TGTGCCAGCAGTCCTCGGCCTGGGCCAGGCGATGAGCAGTACTTC.

This clonotype was seen a few times. V gene TRBV7-8 combines with J gene TRBJ1-2; TRBD1 aligns across 7 bases. The J segment lost 7 bases and the V segment lost 2 bases, leaving 10 bases of the junction unmatched. This CDR3 comprises 15 residues. Germline loops: CDR1 SGHVS, CDR2 FQNEAQ. The CDR3 here is CASSLSRGRFRGYTF. For the CDR3, the DNA is TGTGCCAGCAGCTTATCTAGGGGGCGCTTCCGTGGCTACACCTTC.

The rearrangement uses TRBV11-2 and TRBJ2-7, with 8 bases aligning to TRBD1. The trim removed 3 bases at V and 4 bases at J, leaving 8 bases unmatched. The V gene's germline CDR1 is SGHAT and CDR2 FQNNGV. This CDR3 region has 15 residues. This CDR3 is CASSFPGQGEYEQYF. CDR3 DNA: TGTGCCAGCAGCTTCCCCGGACAGGGAGAGTACGAGCAGTACTTC.

The V and J genes are TRBV4-3 and TRBJ1-2, with D possibly being TRBD1 (5 bases). The V gene's germline CDR1 is LGHNA and CDR2 YSLEER. Trimming removed 5 bases from V and 1 base from J, with 11 bases in between. The CDR3 covers 14 residues. CDR3 bases: TGCGCCAGCAGCGGGGCAGGGATTAACTATGGCTACACCTTC. Translating it yields CASSGAGINYGYTF.

This clonotype has more than one count but fewer than ten. The chain uses TRBV12-5 and TRBJ2-2, with 7 nucleotides matching TRBD2. Germline CDR1 and CDR2: LGHNT and FRNRAP. The V and J ends lost 6 bases and 6 bases, in that order; junction bases with no gene match: 1. The CDR3 contains 12 residues. The CDR3 coding sequence is TGTGCTAGTGGCCGGGAGGCCGGGGAGCTGTTTTTT. Amino acids: CASGREAGELFF.

The J gene is TRBJ1-1, the V gene TRBV7-6; D is uncertain. CDR1 is SGHVS and CDR2 is FNYEAQ in the germline V gene. The CDR3 is 15 amino acids. With 7 bases removed from V and 1 base from J, the gap between germline ends came to 16 bases. For the CDR3, the DNA is TGTGCCAGCAACCTGGGGAGGTTTGGGAACACTGAAGCTTTCTTT. This gives the protein CASNLGRFGNTEAFF.

The V call is TRBV27, the J call TRBJ2-5; 7 positions agree with TRBD2. Germline V lookup: CDR1 MNHEY, CDR2 SMNVEV (reference sequence). The length of the CDR3 is 14 residues. The J segment lost 5 bases and the V segment lost 3 bases, leaving 6 bases of the junction unmatched. The CDR3 coding sequence is TGTGCCAGCAGTTTTGTCGGGAGGCCGGAGACCCAGTACTTC. Translating it yields CASSFVGRPETQYF.

The chain uses TRBV6-5 and TRBJ1-3, with no clear D. Trimming cost V 5 bases and J 2 bases, with 13 bases left between them. In germline, CDR1 is MNHEY, CDR2 SVGAGI. This CDR3 comprises 15 residues. The CDR3 protein is CASSTGVSTGNTIYF. DNA of the CDR3: TGTGCCAGCAGTACCGGGGTCTCCACTGGAAACACCATATATTTT.

This clonotype was seen just once. This chain connects TRBV12-3 or TRBV12-4 to TRBJ1-3; D remains unclear. V lost 3 bases and J lost 0, with 9 bases in between. The CDR3 length is 15 residues. The CDR3: CASSFTVISGNTIYF. CDR3 DNA sequence: TGTGCCAGCAGTTTTACAGTGATCTCTGGAAACACCATATATTTT.

This chain connects TRBV28 to TRBJ2-7; 8 nucleotides align to TRBD2. This CDR3 contains 15 residues. In germline, CDR1 is MDHEN, CDR2 SYDVKM. V was clipped by 8 bases and J by 7 bases; unmatched bases: 16. CDR3 residues: CASSFRGGLVNEQYF. DNA of the CDR3: TGTGCCAGCTCCTTCCGGGGGGGCCTGGTGAATGAGCAGTACTTC.

Details on this clonotype: Being one base from a much bigger clone, this may be a read error. The chain has TRBV7-9 and TRBJ2-7; tentatively, D is TRBD1 (6 bases). Germline lookup yields CDR1 SEHNR and CDR2 FQNEAQ (reference sequence). This CDR3 comprises 14 residues. The CDR3 nucleotides read TGTGCCAGCAGCTTAGGGGACACCTATTACGGGCAGTACTTC. It translates to CASSLGDTYYGQYF.

The chain recombines TRBV4-3 with TRBJ2-7; no firm D call. The CDR3 is made up of 13 amino acids. Between the trimmed V and J ends, which lost 1 base and 3 bases, there was a span of 7 bases. CDR1 and CDR2 from the germline V gene are LGHNA and YSLEER. In DNA form, the CDR3 reads TGCGCCAGCAGCCAAGCATTATACTACGAGCAGTACTTC. Encoded protein: CASSQALYYEQYF.

V gene TRBV6-6 combines with J gene TRBJ2-3, with 11 bases lining up with TRBD1. Unmatched junction bases numbered 10, after V lost 6 bases and J lost 2 bases. Germline CDR1 is MNHNY and CDR2 is SVGAGI (reference sequence). The CDR3 is 17 amino acids. The CDR3 region has the DNA TGTGCCAGCAGCCCCGGACAGGGGGCGTCGAACACAGATACGCAGTATTTT. Translated: CASSPGQGASNTDTQYF.

This clonotype occurred a few times. This sequence joins TRBV2 and TRBJ2-5; tentatively, D is TRBD1 or TRBD2 (5 bases each). V was shortened by 3 bases and J by 1 base, with 6 bases between the two germline ends. The CDR3 runs to 13 residues. The V gene's germline CDR1 is SNHLY and CDR2 FYNNEI. The CDR3 region is CASSDGTQETQYF. In DNA, the CDR3 is TGTGCCAGCAGTGACGGGACCCAAGAGACCCAGTACTTC.